The clone carrying this T cell receptor (beta chain) was picked up one time. Its antigen remains unknown. These data originate in a study of OX40 agonist ivuxolimab in advanced cancers. Findings and limits, study-wide: Expanded clones were, on average, more numerous among CD8+ T cells than CD4+.

The germline V gene encodes CDR1 LNHDA and CDR2 SQIVND (reference sequence). CDR3 length: 13 amino acids. V gave up 6 bases and J gave up 2 bases, with 9 bases separating them. Libraries were prepared by immunoSEQ multiplex PCR; TCRdb keeps only in-frame clonotypes and omits some of them. The table shows 90,000 to 150,000 clones, with around 87% occurring only once. This material consisted of CD4+ or CD8+ T cells sorted from blood, taken in a trial of the OX40 agonist ivuxolimab. V and J are TRBV19 and TRBJ2-3; D ambiguous. The sequence was collected from an adult with an advanced solid tumor such as melanoma, head and neck, liver or kidney cancer. CDR3 region: CASSTQNTDTQYF. In DNA form, the CDR3 reads TGTGCCAGTAGCACCCAGAACACAGATACGCAGTATTTT.